The subject of this entry is one T cell receptor beta chain. The antigen is undetermined. TCRdb fed the 5' RACE reads into MiXCR, producing one record per CDR3 protein. The table shows under 250,000 distinct CDR3 sequences, with approximately 15% occurring only once. The data belong to a study of T-cell memory formation after mild COVID-19. The CDR3 spans 14 residues. The V end was cut by 3 bases, the J end by 0 bases, with 11 bases between. Germline-derived CDR1 and CDR2 are DFQATT and SNEGSKA (reference sequence). General study points: There was a balanced CD4/CD8 profile in clones contracting day 15 to 85, and later expanders leaned CD4+.

This chain joins TRBV20-1 and TRBJ1-1, with D possibly TRBD1 on 5 matching bases. The clonotype originates from an adult woman who had mild COVID-19 (a few samples of this study predate the infection). Cell type and time point are not known. Sequences were obtained from PBMCs or a T cell subset sorted from them (not recorded which). The CDR3 protein is CSASDDRLNTEAFF. Here the CDR3 DNA reads TGCAGTGCTAGCGACGACAGACTGAACACTGAAGCTTTCTTT.